The next 15 T cell receptor beta chains were all read from a single sample in a study of T cell repertoires in cytomegalovirus infection. TCRdb re-derived calls from the reads in MiXCR, one entry per CDR3 protein. The table records just over 300,000 distinct CDR3 sequences, 15% to 20% of them present only once. Sequencing input: PBMCs. Source of these receptors: a human donor in good health (CMV status not recorded). Some clones in this sample may be carry-over from other donors' samples.

The chain carries TRBV12-3 or TRBV12-4 and TRBJ1-4, with D perhaps matching TRBD1 (6 bases). V dropped 3 bases and J dropped 8 bases, with 16 bases sitting between them. The length of the CDR3 is 15 residues. CDR3 sequence reads: CASSFFQGREEKLFF. The CDR3 nucleotides are TGTGCCAGCAGTTTTTTTCAGGGGCGGGAGGAAAAACTGTTTTTT.

This clonotype was counted ten times or more. This chain links TRBV7-2 with TRBJ1-2, with D possibly TRBD1 on 6 matching bases. In germline, CDR1 is SGHTA, CDR2 FQGNSA. Deletions cut 5 bases from V and 3 bases from J, with 16 bases between. There are 15 residues in the CDR3. CDR3 protein: CASSPETGGYYGYTF. DNA of the CDR3: TGTGCCAGCAGCCCCGAGACAGGAGGGTACTATGGCTACACCTTC.

This clonotype has ten or more counts. This CDR3 is CASSRDTDQPQHF. The DNA of the CDR3 is TGTGCCAGCAGCAGGGACACCGATCAGCCCCAGCATTTT. V usage is TRBV7-2 and J usage is TRBJ1-5; perhaps TRBD1 as D (6 bases). The CDR3 spans 13 residues. Germline assignment: CDR1 SGHTA and CDR2 FQGNSA. Trimming took 5 bases from V and 5 from J, leaving 10 bases between them.

This clonotype was seen more than once but under ten times. The J gene is TRBJ2-3, the V gene TRBV12-3 or TRBV12-4, with 7 bases lining up with TRBD2. Trimming at V came to 6 bases and at J to 6 bases, leaving 6 bases not matched to a gene. The CDR3 runs to 13 residues. CDR3 protein: CASRGGRADTQYF. CDR3 DNA sequence: TGTGCCAGCAGGGGGGGGAGGGCGGATACGCAGTATTTT.

This clonotype was counted many times. V usage is TRBV7-2 and J usage is TRBJ1-6, with D unclear. With 1 base removed from V and 10 bases from J, the gap between germline ends came to 8 bases. CDR3 length equals 13 residues. Germline lookup yields CDR1 SGHTA and CDR2 FQGNSA. The CDR3 sequence is CASSLEGLSPLHF. The DNA for the CDR3 is TGTGCCAGCAGCTTAGAAGGGCTATCACCCCTCCACTTT.

There are many counts of this clonotype. V usage is TRBV7-2 and J usage is TRBJ2-2; D is perhaps TRBD1 (5 bases). In germline, CDR1 is SGHTA, CDR2 FQGNSA. This CDR3 has 15 amino acids. Trimming left V 7 bases short and J 6 bases short, with 18 bases between. CDR3 protein: CASTPMGLGSGELFF. The CDR3 region has the DNA TGTGCCAGCACCCCTATGGGGCTAGGATCCGGGGAGCTGTTTTTT.

V and J are TRBV25-1 and TRBJ1-1; D ambiguous. Germline V gives CDR1 MGHDK, CDR2 SYGVNS. The V and J ends lost 8 bases and 1 base respectively, with 11 bases between them. CDR3 size: 13 residues. CDR3 loop: CASQWTANTEAFF. CDR3 in DNA: TGTGCCAGCCAATGGACGGCGAACACTGAAGCTTTCTTT.

The rearrangement joins TRBV7-9 to TRBJ2-3, with TRBD2 matching over 9 bases. The CDR3 has 15 residues. V lost 1 base, J lost 8 bases, and 7 bases stayed unmatched. Germline V gives CDR1 SEHNR, CDR2 FQNEAQ (reference sequence). The CDR3 is CASSLVPSGVVTQYF. The DNA for the CDR3 is TGTGCCAGCAGCTTAGTCCCTAGCGGGGTCGTTACGCAGTATTTT. Using reference TRBV7-9 and TRBJ2-3 for the parts outside the CDR3, the full variable domain is DTGVSQNPRHKITKRGQNVTFRCDPISEHNRLYWYRQTLGQGPEFLTYFQNEAQLEKSRLLSDRFSAERPKGSFSTLEIQRTEQGDSAMYLCASSLVPSGVVTQYFGPGTRLTVL.

In its sample, this clonotype was seen a few times. DNA of the CDR3: TGTGCCAGTCGGGAGGGCAATCAGCCCCAGCATTTT. It specifies CASREGNQPQHF. The genes are TRBV19 and TRBJ1-5, with D unclear. V dropped 8 bases and J dropped 2 bases, with 7 bases sitting between them. This CDR3 spans 12 amino acids. The germline gives CDR1 LNHDA, CDR2 SQIVND (reference sequence).

This clonotype was detected ten times or more. The V gene is TRBV7-6, the J gene TRBJ2-5; TRBD2 is a possible D gene (6 bases). Trimming left V 2 bases short and J 7 bases short, with 11 bases between. CDR1 and CDR2 from the germline V gene are SGHVS and FNYEAQ. This CDR3 contains 13 residues. CDR3 protein: CASSLTGGGTQYF. CDR3 nucleotides: TGTGCCAGCAGCTTAACCGGGGGAGGGACCCAGTACTTC.

Only a few counts were recorded for this clonotype. This chain uses TRBV20-1 with TRBJ2-1; D possibly corresponds to TRBD1 (5 bases). V was shortened by 2 bases and J by 10 bases, with 12 bases between the two germline ends. In germline, CDR1 is DFQATT, CDR2 SNEGSKA (reference sequence). The CDR3 spans 12 residues. As DNA, the CDR3 is TGCAGTGCTAGATTGTGGGGCGGCGAGCAGTTCTTC. This codes for CSARLWGGEQFF.

This clonotype was counted only a few times. The chain is built from TRBV14 and TRBJ2-3; D may match TRBD1 or TRBD2 (5 bases each). The CDR3 covers 16 residues. CDR1 and CDR2 (germline): SGHDN, FVKESK. Between the trimmed V and J ends, which lost 4 bases and 2 bases, there was a span of 16 bases. The CDR3 here is CASSLPGLVNTDTQYF. The CDR3 DNA follows: TGTGCCAGCAGCCTGCCGGGGCTGGTGAACACAGATACGCAGTATTTT.

This clonotype was observed a handful of times. The chain links TRBV5-1 to TRBJ2-4; tentatively, D is TRBD1 (5 bases). Germline CDR1 SGHRS, CDR2 YFSETQ. V lost 0 bases and J lost 12, with 13 bases in between. The CDR3 totals 13 residues. CDR3: CASSLESRAAQYF. CDR3 in DNA: TGCGCCAGCAGCTTGGAAAGCAGGGCGGCTCAGTACTTC.

J is TRBJ2-1 and V is TRBV7-2; 9 nucleotides agree with TRBD1. CDR3 length equals 15 residues. The germline gives CDR1 SGHTA, CDR2 FQGNSA. The trim removed 4 bases at V and 11 bases at J, leaving 12 bases unmatched. The CDR3 DNA reads as TGTGCCAGCAGCTCCTTGGGACAGGGTCAGGGGAAGCAGTTCTTC. Protein sequence: CASSSLGQGQGKQFF.

V is TRBV7-9 and J is TRBJ2-7; 10 bases agree with TRBD1. Trimming took 0 bases from V and 2 from J; bases not matched to a gene: 4. The V gene's germline CDR1 is SEHNR and CDR2 FQNEAQ (reference sequence). The CDR3 consists of 16 residues. The CDR3 is CASSLASGTGAYEQYF. The CDR3 DNA follows: TGTGCCAGCAGCTTAGCGTCGGGGACAGGGGCCTACGAGCAGTACTTC.